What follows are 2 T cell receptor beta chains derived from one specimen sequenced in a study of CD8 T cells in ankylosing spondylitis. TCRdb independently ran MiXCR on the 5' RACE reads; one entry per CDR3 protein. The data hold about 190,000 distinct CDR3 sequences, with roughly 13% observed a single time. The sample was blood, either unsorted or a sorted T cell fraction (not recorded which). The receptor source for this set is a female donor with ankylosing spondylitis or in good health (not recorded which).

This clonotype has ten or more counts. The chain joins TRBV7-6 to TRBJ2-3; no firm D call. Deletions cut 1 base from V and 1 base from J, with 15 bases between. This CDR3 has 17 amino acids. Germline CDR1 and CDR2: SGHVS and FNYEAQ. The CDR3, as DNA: TGTGCCAGCAGCTTAGACCTTCAGCAGCAAGGCACAGATACGCAGTATTTT. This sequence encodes CASSLDLQQQGTDTQYF.

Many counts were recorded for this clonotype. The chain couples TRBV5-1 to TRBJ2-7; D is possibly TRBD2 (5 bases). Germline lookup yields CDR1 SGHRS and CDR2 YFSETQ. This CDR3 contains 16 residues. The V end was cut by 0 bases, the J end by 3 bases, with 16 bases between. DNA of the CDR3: TGCGCCAGCAGCTTGGAGAGCGCGGGCTCATACTACGAGCAGTACTTC. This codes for CASSLESAGSYYEQYF.